Below are 32 T cell receptor beta chains sequenced from a single sample in a study of technical replicates of blood from a handful of donors. Generated by immunoSEQ multiplex PCR, the TCRdb table keeps only in-frame clones and is missing some. The data show over 55,000 clones, with almost 98% seen just once and approximately 0.2% held by the top ten. Sequenced material: T cells isolated from PBMCs. These receptors all stem from a human donor in good health.

The chain uses TRBV9 and TRBJ2-1; TRBD2 aligns across 9 bases. CDR3 size: 16 residues. With V trimmed by 0 bases and J by 9 bases, 10 bases remained unmatched. Per the germline V gene, CDR1 is SGDLS and CDR2 is YYNGEE. This CDR3 reads CASSVGLAGTPGEQFF. CDR3 nucleotide sequence: TGTGCCAGCAGCGTAGGGCTAGCGGGAACCCCAGGTGAGCAGTTCTTC.

V and J are TRBV28 and TRBJ2-2; D call uncertain. From germline, CDR1 is MDHEN and CDR2 SYDVKM. The CDR3 runs 15 residues. The V end was cut by 2 bases, the J end by 4 bases, with 11 bases between. This CDR3 reads CASSLPLGPTGELFF. In DNA, the CDR3 is TGTGCCAGCAGTTTACCTCTTGGGCCCACCGGGGAGCTGTTTTTT. Full variable domain (rest looked up from reference TRBV28 and TRBJ2-2): DVKVTQSSRYLVKRTGEKVFLECVQDMDHENMFWYRQDPGLGLRLIYFSYDVKMKEKGDIPEGYSVSREKKERFSLILESASTNQTSMYLCASSLPLGPTGELFFGEGSRLTVL.

The chain employs TRBV6-6 and TRBJ1-4, with D unresolved. Trimming pared 5 bases from V and 8 bases from J, leaving 6 bases between. The CDR3 runs to 11 residues. Germline lookup yields CDR1 MNHNY and CDR2 SVGAGI (reference sequence). The CDR3 region is CASSPREKLFF. For the CDR3, the DNA is TGTGCCAGCAGTCCGCGGGAAAAACTGTTTTTT.

The rearrangement links TRBV7-8 to TRBJ2-7; 9 bases fit TRBD1. V was pared by 0 bases and J by 2 bases, with 2 bases of the junction left unmatched. This CDR3 has 15 residues. In germline, CDR1 is SGHVS, CDR2 FQNEAQ. For the CDR3, the DNA is TGTGCCAGCAGCTTAGCGGGACAGGGCCCCTACGAGCAGTACTTC. It specifies CASSLAGQGPYEQYF. Supplemented by reference TRBV7-8 and TRBJ2-7, the full variable domain reads GAGVSQSPRYKVAKRGQDVALRCDPISGHVSLFWYQQALGQGPEFLTYFQNEAQLDKSGLPSDRFFAERPEGSVSTLKIQRTQQEDSAVYLCASSLAGQGPYEQYFGPGTRLTVT.

The J gene is TRBJ1-1, the V gene TRBV6-1; D is uncertain. V was trimmed by 1 base and J by 7 bases, leaving 7 bases between them. The length of the CDR3 is 12 residues. Germline CDR1 MNHNS, CDR2 SASEGT. The CDR3 DNA reads as TGTGCCAGCAGTGAAGGAGATATTGAAGCTTTCTTT. It codes for CASSEGDIEAFF.

The genes are TRBV5-1 and TRBJ2-7; 7 bases match TRBD1. J gave up 5 bases and V 4 bases, and 12 bases lay outside the gene matches. Germline V lookup: CDR1 SGHRS, CDR2 YFSETQ. The CDR3 totals 15 residues. The CDR3 sequence is CASSPDLGQANEQYF. The CDR3, as DNA: TGCGCCAGCAGCCCTGACCTAGGACAGGCTAACGAGCAGTACTTC.

This chain uses TRBV10-3 with TRBJ1-1; D call uncertain. V dropped 4 bases and J dropped 6 bases, with 21 bases sitting between them. Germline lookup yields CDR1 ENHRY and CDR2 SYGVKD. The CDR3 totals 16 residues. CDR3 sequence (DNA): TGTGCCATCAGTGCCTTTCGAGGTGTTTCGGACTCTGAAGCTTTCTTT. Residues: CAISAFRGVSDSEAFF.

This clone was observed a single time. The genes are TRBV9 and TRBJ2-7, with 10 bases identical to TRBD2. The germline V gene encodes CDR1 SGDLS and CDR2 YYNGEE. CDR3 size: 16 residues. V was pared by 4 bases and J by 1 base, with 8 bases of the junction left unmatched. CDR3 DNA: TGTGCCAGCAGCCGAAGAGCGGGAGGGGGGTCCTACGAGCAGTACTTC. This encodes CASSRRAGGGSYEQYF.

The chain recombines TRBV7-9 with TRBJ2-7, with TRBD1 matching 7 bases. This CDR3 spans 15 amino acids. Losses at the gene ends were 4 bases for V and 1 base for J; bases not matched to a gene: 7. CDR1 is SEHNR, CDR2 FQNEAQ, per germline (reference sequence). CDR3 sequence: CASSSPRQGSYEQYF. The CDR3 DNA sequence: TGTGCCAGCAGCTCCCCCCGACAGGGTTCCTACGAGCAGTACTTC.

The J gene is TRBJ2-3, the V gene TRBV7-9; 9 bases are shared with TRBD2. The CDR3 totals 17 residues. V shed 3 bases and J 3 bases; nucleotides not matched to a gene: 10. Per the germline V gene, CDR1 is SEHNR and CDR2 is FQNEAQ (reference sequence). The CDR3 nucleotides read TGTGCCAGCAGCTTCCTTCGCGCTAGCGGGGTAACAGATACGCAGTATTTT. Residues: CASSFLRASGVTDTQYF.

This chain links TRBV2 with TRBJ2-1; D possibly corresponds to TRBD2 (6 bases). The V gene lost 7 bases and the J gene lost 1 base, with 11 bases spanning the gap. Germline V gene sequence: CDR1 SNHLY, CDR2 FYNNEI. The CDR3 runs to 14 residues. The chain's CDR3 is CASTRLVSYNEQFF. The DNA of the CDR3 is TGTGCCAGCACACGACTAGTATCCTACAATGAGCAGTTCTTC.

This chain connects TRBV5-4 to TRBJ2-7; 10 bases match TRBD2. J was trimmed by 7 bases and V by 0 bases; bases with no gene match: 7. CDR3 length: 15 amino acids. CDR1 is SGHNT, CDR2 YYREEE, per germline (reference sequence). The CDR3 DNA reads TGTGCCAGCAGCTTGGGAAGCGGGAGGGCTGGGGAGCAGTACTTC. As protein: CASSLGSGRAGEQYF.

The chain recombines TRBV5-1 with TRBJ1-3, with D possibly TRBD1 on 5 matching bases. The CDR3 spans 15 residues. Germline loops: CDR1 SGHRS, CDR2 YFSETQ. The germline V and J ends were trimmed by 4 bases and 4 bases, with 15 bases remaining between them. CDR3 region: CASSPDRGSGNTIYF. As DNA, the CDR3 is TGCGCCAGCAGCCCTGACAGAGGTTCGGGAAACACCATATATTTT. The whole variable domain, filled in from reference TRBV5-1 and TRBJ1-3, reads KAGVTQTPRYLIKTRGQQVTLSCSPISGHRSVSWYQQTPGQGLQFLFEYFSETQRNKGNFPGRFSGRQFSNSRSEMNVSTLELGDSALYLCASSPDRGSGNTIYFGEGSWLTVV.

V is TRBV4-2 and J is TRBJ2-7; 11 bases match TRBD2. CDR3 length: 17 residues. Germline V gene data show CDR1 as LGHNA and CDR2 as YNFKEQ. The V segment lost 0 bases and the J segment 5 bases; nucleotides outside the gene matches: 9. The CDR3 sequence is CASSQDGWDSGRDEQYF. CDR3 bases: TGTGCCAGCAGCCAAGACGGATGGGATAGCGGGAGGGACGAGCAGTACTTC.

The V call is TRBV10-3, the J call TRBJ1-1; TRBD1 aligns across 7 bases. Germline trimming cut 9 bases from V and 1 base from J; bases unmatched to any gene: 11. The CDR3 consists of 15 residues. CDR1 is ENHRY, CDR2 SYGVKD, per germline. The CDR3 bases are TGTGCCATTTCAGACAGGGTAAGCGAGAACACTGAAGCTTTCTTT. Its translation is CAISDRVSENTEAFF.

The chain combines TRBV4-1 with TRBJ2-5; a possible D gene is TRBD1 (5 bases). V lost 0 bases, J lost 2 bases, and 16 bases lay in between. This CDR3 has 17 amino acids. The germline V gene has CDR1 MGHRA and CDR2 YSYEKL. The DNA of the CDR3 is TGCGCCAGCAGCCAAGATCGTGGGGCAGGGAAACAAGAGACCCAGTACTTC. This translates into CASSQDRGAGKQETQYF.

This clone was counted once. The V gene is TRBV30, the J gene TRBJ2-2; TRBD2 agrees at 13 bases. The CDR3 has 17 residues. V lost 7 bases, J lost 7 bases, and 15 bases stayed unmatched. Germline V CDR1 and CDR2: GTSNPN, SVGIG (reference sequence). The CDR3 bases are TGTGCCTCCGGGACTAGCGGGGCCCGGGTAGGAGACGGGGAGCTGTTTTTT. It yields the protein CASGTSGARVGDGELFF. Based on the CDR3 plus reference TRBV30 and TRBJ2-2, the full variable domain is SQTIHQWPATLVQPVGSPLSLECTVEGTSNPNLYWYRQAAGRGLQLLFYSVGIGQISSEVPQNLSASRPQDRQFILSSKKLLLSDSGFYLCASGTSGARVGDGELFFGEGSRLTVL.

The rearrangement joins TRBV28 to TRBJ2-7; perhaps TRBD2 as D (5 bases). The CDR3 spans 15 residues. Trimming cost V 2 bases and J 5 bases, with 16 bases left between them. The germline gives CDR1 MDHEN, CDR2 SYDVKM. The CDR3 reads CASSLLGSDGNEQYF. DNA of the CDR3: TGTGCCAGCAGTTTACTGGGTAGCGACGGGAACGAGCAGTACTTC.

The genes are TRBV10-2 and TRBJ2-4; maybe TRBD1 (6 bases). Per germline, CDR1 WSHSY and CDR2 SAAADI. Trimming pared 6 bases from V and 9 bases from J, leaving 15 bases between. There are 13 residues in the CDR3. CDR3 nucleotides: TGCGCCAGCAGGGGATCAGGGGCGAGCATTCAGTACTTC. Translated: CASRGSGASIQYF.

For the CDR3, the DNA is TGCGCCAGCAGTGGCTCTAGCGGGGGGAAACTTGGGGGAGAGACCCAGTACTTC. Amino acid sequence: CASSGSSGGKLGGETQYF. V is TRBV10-1 and J is TRBJ2-5, with TRBD2 matching 11 bases. This CDR3 has 18 residues. With 4 bases clipped from V and 4 bases from J, the junction kept 14 bases outside the gene matches. Per germline, CDR1 WNHNN and CDR2 SYGVQD (reference sequence).

The chain combines TRBV6-4 with TRBJ2-7, with 9 nucleotides matching TRBD2. The ends lost 2 bases at V and 2 bases at J; junction bases unmatched: 4. The CDR3 sequence is 15 residues long. Germline assignment: CDR1 MRHNA and CDR2 SNTAGT. The DNA for the CDR3 is TGTGCCAGCAGTGACGGAGCGGGAGGTCCCTACGAGCAGTACTTC. Its protein product is CASSDGAGGPYEQYF.

The J gene is TRBJ2-7, the V gene TRBV6-5, with 8 positions matching TRBD2. Germline values: CDR1 MNHEY, CDR2 SVGAGI. The CDR3 covers 15 residues. The V and J ends lost 4 bases and 3 bases, in that order; junction bases with no gene match: 8. CDR3 residues: CASSSRTSIDYEQYF. The CDR3 bases are TGTGCCAGCAGTTCCCGGACTAGCATCGACTACGAGCAGTACTTC.

The J gene is TRBJ2-3, the V gene TRBV5-1, with D perhaps TRBD1 (5 bases). Trimming removed 0 bases from V and 0 bases from J, with 11 bases in between. Germline CDR1 SGHRS, CDR2 YFSETQ. The CDR3 is 16 residues long. The CDR3 bases are TGCGCCAGCAGCTTGGGTTCTCAGGGAAGCACAGATACGCAGTATTTT. Protein product: CASSLGSQGSTDTQYF.

The chain carries TRBV5-1 and TRBJ2-1; 12 nucleotides agree with TRBD2. This CDR3 has 16 amino acids. The germline gives CDR1 SGHRS, CDR2 YFSETQ. The ends lost 2 bases at V and 3 bases at J; junction bases unmatched: 3. The CDR3 region is CASSFTSGGIYNEQFF. For the CDR3, the DNA is TGCGCCAGCAGCTTTACTAGCGGGGGGATCTACAATGAGCAGTTCTTC. The full variable domain, rest sourced from reference TRBV5-1 and TRBJ2-1, is KAGVTQTPRYLIKTRGQQVTLSCSPISGHRSVSWYQQTPGQGLQFLFEYFSETQRNKGNFPGRFSGRQFSNSRSEMNVSTLELGDSALYLCASSFTSGGIYNEQFFGPGTRLTVL.

V gene TRBV6-1 combines with J gene TRBJ2-2; D is undetermined. This CDR3 is 14 amino acids long. V was cut by 8 bases and J by 0 bases, with 10 bases left in between. Germline lookup yields CDR1 MNHNS and CDR2 SASEGT. CDR3 sequence (DNA): TGTGCCAGCTTCCTGGCGGCGAACACCGGGGAGCTGTTTTTT. Protein sequence: CASFLAANTGELFF.

V gene TRBV13 combines with J gene TRBJ1-1; maybe TRBD1 (5 bases). This CDR3 has 14 residues. Trimming removed 6 bases at V and 1 base at J, with 12 bases between. Germline CDR1 and CDR2: PRHDT and FYEKMQ (reference sequence). CDR3 residues: CASRLGGKNTEAFF. DNA of the CDR3: TGTGCCAGCAGGCTTGGGGGGAAGAACACTGAAGCTTTCTTT. The full variable domain, completed using reference TRBV13 and TRBJ1-1, is AAGVIQSPRHLIKEKRETATLKCYPIPRHDTVYWYQQGPGQDPQFLISFYEKMQSDKGSIPDRFSAQQFSDYHSELNMSSLELGDSALYFCASRLGGKNTEAFFGQGTRLTVV.

The chain links TRBV19 to TRBJ1-2; the D is unclear. Trimming took 11 bases from V and 4 from J, leaving 20 bases between them. The CDR3 extends over 14 amino acids. Germline lookup yields CDR1 LNHDA and CDR2 SQIVND (reference sequence). CDR3 amino acids: CAVHPGLHSYGYTF. CDR3 bases: TGTGCCGTACACCCAGGCCTGCACTCCTATGGCTACACCTTC.

V is TRBV5-6 and J is TRBJ1-1, with D maybe TRBD1 (6 bases). This CDR3 comprises 15 residues. Between the trimmed V and J ends, which lost 4 bases and 7 bases, there was a span of 20 bases. Germline CDR1 reads SGHDT; CDR2 reads YYEEEE. Here the CDR3 reads CASSLYRQAIGEAFF. CDR3 bases: TGTGCCAGCAGCCTCTACCGACAGGCTATAGGTGAAGCTTTCTTT.

V usage is TRBV6-5 and J usage is TRBJ1-2, with D possibly matching TRBD1 (6 bases). Trimming shortened V by 5 bases and J by 4 bases, and 11 bases separated the two germline ends. Germline V CDR1 and CDR2: MNHEY, SVGAGI. The CDR3 runs to 13 residues. The CDR3 loop reads CASSGQSGYGYTF. CDR3 bases: TGTGCCAGCAGTGGACAGTCCGGCTATGGCTACACCTTC.

The chain joins TRBV10-3 to TRBJ2-5; 10 nucleotides align to TRBD2. Germline values: CDR1 ENHRY, CDR2 SYGVKD. The CDR3 consists of 14 residues. V lost 4 bases, J lost 8 bases, and 7 bases stayed unmatched. The CDR3 DNA reads TGTGCCATCAGTGGCGTTAGCGGGGGGCGAACCCAGTACTTC. This translates into CAISGVSGGRTQYF.

This CDR3 is CASSGQGLAGGETQYF. The CDR3 nucleotides read TGCGCCAGCAGCGGGCAAGGGCTAGCGGGTGGAGAGACCCAGTACTTC. V gene TRBV5-1 combines with J gene TRBJ2-5, with TRBD2 matching over 8 bases. Per germline, CDR1 SGHRS and CDR2 YFSETQ. V was clipped by 4 bases and J by 4 bases; unmatched bases: 12. This CDR3 has 16 amino acids.

This clone was found once. V and J are TRBV7-9 and TRBJ2-5; D is unresolved. The CDR3 is made up of 13 amino acids. Deletions cut 5 bases from V and 5 bases from J, with 12 bases between. Germline CDR1 is SEHNR and CDR2 is FQNEAQ (reference sequence). The CDR3 spells CASSPHGAETQYF. CDR3 sequence (DNA): TGTGCCAGCAGCCCGCATGGAGCGGAGACCCAGTACTTC.